This T cell receptor beta chain was profiled in a study of blood T cell repertoires in COVID-19. About the research overall: Specimens from acute and convalescent COVID-19 originated in the United States, Italy and Spain. From T cells, B-cell-depleted T cells, or PBMCs came the material, which was cDNA or gDNA.

Germline lookup yields CDR1 LGHDT and CDR2 YNNKEL (reference sequence). Trimming removed 3 bases from V and 4 bases from J; junction bases left unmatched: 3. The CDR3 runs 14 residues. Original data processing: Amplification with reference gene primers provided the estimates of nucleated cell counts. Produced via immunoSEQ multiplex PCR; TCRdb's table is partial and in-frame only. That table furnishes V, J and clone size, whereas the DNA furnished D and trimming. The sample lists about 150,000 clones, about nine tenths seen once, with approximately 4.1% in the top ten. The chain uses TRBV3-1 (or the pseudogene TRBV3-2) and TRBJ2-7, with 10 bases matching TRBD2. Input material: peripheral blood. The TCR was taken from a woman aged 55-70 years with active or convalescent COVID-19. CDR3 in DNA: TGTGCCAGCAGCCATTGGACTAGCGGATACGAGCAGTACTTC. It is translated as CASSHWTSGYEQYF.